These 18 T cell receptor beta chains came from one sample sequenced in a study of cytomegalovirus exposure and HLA in healthy donors. The PCR contained 60 Vbeta and 13 Jbeta primers. The repertoire was sequenced with immunoSEQ multiplex PCR; TCRdb's copy has only in-frame clones and lacks some. The sample lists around 150,000 clones; roughly 80% were seen once. Sequencing was performed on PBMCs. The origin of the receptors is a man aged 25 to 40 in good health and CMV-seronegative.

This chain uses TRBV5-5 with TRBJ2-1; 8 bases align to TRBD2. Trimming cost V 2 bases and J 4 bases; bases outside gene matches: 8. From germline, CDR1 is SGHKS and CDR2 YYEKEE (reference sequence). This CDR3 is built from 16 residues. CDR3 DNA: TGTGCCAGCAGCTTACCCTTAGCGGGGAAGTACAATGAGCAGTTCTTC. It yields the protein CASSLPLAGKYNEQFF.

The V and J genes are TRBV29-1 and TRBJ2-7, with TRBD1 as a possible D gene (6 bases). This CDR3 is built from 14 residues. V shed 0 bases and J shed 6 bases, with 15 bases lying between them. The germline CDR1 and CDR2 sequences are SQVTM and ANQGSEA. In nucleotides, the CDR3 is TGCAGCGTTGAAGAGCAGGGGTACCCCTGCGAGCAGTACTTC. Amino acids: CSVEEQGYPCEQYF.

This rearrangement joins TRBV4-2 to TRBJ2-1; D not certain. Germline CDR1 LGHNA, CDR2 YNFKEQ. V gave up 3 bases and J gave up 7 bases, with 7 bases separating them. This CDR3 contains 12 residues. The CDR3 region has the DNA TGTGCCAGCAGCCATTCTGTGAATGAGCAGTTCTTC. Protein: CASSHSVNEQFF.

This chain uses TRBV12-5 with TRBJ2-5; 9 bases map to TRBD2. There are 17 residues in the CDR3. Losses at the gene ends were 3 bases for V and 3 bases for J; bases not matched to a gene: 11. The germline gives CDR1 LGHNT, CDR2 FRNRAP. The CDR3 is CASGFLVGGRAEETQYF. The CDR3 bases are TGTGCTAGTGGTTTTCTGGTCGGCGGGAGGGCCGAAGAGACCCAGTACTTC.

This clone was seen once. This chain links TRBV7-8 with TRBJ1-2; TRBD1 is a possible D gene (6 bases). The germline gives CDR1 SGHVS, CDR2 FQNEAQ. There are 13 residues in the CDR3. Trimming left V 5 bases short and J 8 bases short, with 15 bases between. CDR3 sequence (DNA): TGTGCCAGCAGCCCCGGGGGGCCAACGGGCTACACCTTC. Its protein is CASSPGGPTGYTF. The full variable domain, its missing parts supplied by reference TRBV7-8 and TRBJ1-2, is GAGVSQSPRYKVAKRGQDVALRCDPISGHVSLFWYQQALGQGPEFLTYFQNEAQLDKSGLPSDRFFAERPEGSVSTLKIQRTQQEDSAVYLCASSPGGPTGYTFGSGTRLTVV.

The rearrangement uses TRBV30 and TRBJ1-5; D may be TRBD1 (5 bases). Between the trimmed V and J ends, which lost 3 bases and 8 bases, there was a span of 20 bases. The CDR3 is made up of 15 amino acids. Germline V gene sequence: CDR1 GTSNPN, CDR2 SVGIG (reference sequence). The CDR3 DNA reads as TGTGCCTGGAGACGGTCAGGGAAAGGGTTGGAGCCCCAGCATTTT. Translation: CAWRRSGKGLEPQHF.

V usage is TRBV6-1 and J usage is TRBJ2-5; no reliable D call. V was cut by 7 bases and J by 6 bases, with 18 bases left in between. This CDR3 comprises 14 residues. From germline, CDR1 is MNHNS and CDR2 SASEGT. CDR3 sequence (DNA): TGTGCCAGCAAAAAGAGCCCTCCTGCTCAGACCCAGTACTTC. Its translation: CASKKSPPAQTQYF.

This clone was seen only a few times. The CDR3 protein is CASSFTGTSRGTEAFF. The CDR3 DNA reads as TGTGCCAGCAGCTTTACCGGGACATCGAGGGGCACTGAAGCTTTCTTT. The chain carries TRBV7-2 and TRBJ1-1, with D perhaps matching TRBD1 (6 bases). V lost 3 bases and J 4 bases, leaving 18 bases between the germline ends. The V gene's germline CDR1 is SGHTA and CDR2 FQGNSA. CDR3 size: 16 residues.

This clone was detected only a few times. The rearrangement links TRBV6-5 to TRBJ2-4; TRBD2 is a possible D gene (6 bases). There are 14 residues in the CDR3. Germline assignment: CDR1 MNHEY and CDR2 SVGAGI. Trimming removed 6 bases from V and 7 bases from J, with 16 bases in between. CDR3 coding DNA: TGTGCCAGCAGCCCGGGGGTGGAGTTGAACATTCAGTACTTC. Protein: CASSPGVELNIQYF.

The V call is TRBV18, the J call TRBJ2-7, with TRBD2 matching over 9 bases. The junction had 11 bases not matched to a gene; V was cut back by 3 bases and J by 5 bases. Germline loops: CDR1 KGHSH, CDR2 LQKENI. This CDR3 comprises 16 residues. The CDR3 spells CASSPMPGLAVHEQYF. The CDR3 DNA reads as TGTGCCAGCTCACCTATGCCGGGACTAGCTGTCCACGAGCAGTACTTC.

This rearrangement joins TRBV5-6 to TRBJ2-3; 7 bases map to TRBD1. Germline V gene lookup returns CDR1 SGHDT and CDR2 YYEEEE. V dropped 2 bases and J dropped 6; count of bases not matched to a gene: 3. The CDR3 runs 13 residues. CDR3 protein: CASSFDREDTQYF. The CDR3 bases are TGTGCCAGCAGCTTCGACAGGGAGGATACGCAGTATTTT.

The chain has TRBV7-3 and TRBJ1-1; D is ambiguous. The germline CDR1 and CDR2 sequences are SGHTA and FQGTGA. V was clipped by 1 base and J by 1 base, with 7 bases between them. This CDR3 is 14 amino acids long. CDR3 region: CASSLSAENTEAFF. The CDR3 DNA is TGTGCCAGCAGCTTAAGTGCAGAGAACACTGAAGCTTTCTTT.

The V and J genes are TRBV6-1 and TRBJ1-1; D unresolved. Trimming took off 9 bases at V and 3 bases at J, with 5 bases between the two ends. The CDR3 spans 10 residues. Germline values: CDR1 MNHNS, CDR2 SASEGT. The CDR3 reads CASIDTEAFF. The DNA of the CDR3 is TGTGCCAGTATAGACACTGAAGCTTTCTTT.

The V and J genes are TRBV6-4 and TRBJ2-1; D is unclear. V dropped 6 bases and J dropped 10 bases, with 13 bases sitting between them. Germline V gene data show CDR1 as MRHNA and CDR2 as SNTAGT. The CDR3 length is 12 residues. Here the CDR3 DNA reads TGTGCCAGCAGCGCCCTAGGCGGAGAGCAGTTCTTC. Amino acid sequence: CASSALGGEQFF.

The chain has TRBV6-1 and TRBJ2-7, with TRBD1 identical over 12 bases. The CDR3 has 14 amino acids. Germline loops: CDR1 MNHNS, CDR2 SASEGT. After removal of 4 bases from V and 7 bases from J, the junction contained 5 bases not matched to a gene. In nucleotides, the CDR3 is TGTGCCAGCAGTGTACGGGACAGGGGGCCGGAGCAGTACTTC. It encodes CASSVRDRGPEQYF.

DNA of the CDR3: TGTGCCAGCAGCCTCGGGACTAGCGGGGGAGAGTTCTTC. It codes for CASSLGTSGGEFF. The rearrangement joins TRBV7-2 to TRBJ2-1, with 14 bases matching TRBD2. Germline values: CDR1 SGHTA, CDR2 FQGNSA. Trimming took 5 bases from V and 14 from J; bases not matched to a gene: 5. The CDR3 length is 13 residues.

The chain has TRBV27 and TRBJ1-5; possible D gene TRBD1, 5 bases. The CDR3 is made up of 13 amino acids. Germline V gene data show CDR1 as MNHEY and CDR2 as SMNVEV (reference sequence). Deletions cut 6 bases from V and 4 bases from J, with 10 bases between. The CDR3 nucleotides read TGTGCCAGCAGCGCGGGGGGGAATCAGCCCCAGCATTTT. This encodes CASSAGGNQPQHF.

This clone was detected only once. The chain links TRBV11-2 to TRBJ2-2; 10 positions agree with TRBD1. The CDR3 extends over 17 amino acids. Germline trimming cut 5 bases from V and 4 bases from J; bases unmatched to any gene: 10. Germline V gives CDR1 SGHAT, CDR2 FQNNGV. Written as DNA, the CDR3 is TGTGCCAGCAGCCTCAGCCCCGGGACAGGGGCCACCGGGGAGCTGTTTTTT. This sequence encodes CASSLSPGTGATGELFF.